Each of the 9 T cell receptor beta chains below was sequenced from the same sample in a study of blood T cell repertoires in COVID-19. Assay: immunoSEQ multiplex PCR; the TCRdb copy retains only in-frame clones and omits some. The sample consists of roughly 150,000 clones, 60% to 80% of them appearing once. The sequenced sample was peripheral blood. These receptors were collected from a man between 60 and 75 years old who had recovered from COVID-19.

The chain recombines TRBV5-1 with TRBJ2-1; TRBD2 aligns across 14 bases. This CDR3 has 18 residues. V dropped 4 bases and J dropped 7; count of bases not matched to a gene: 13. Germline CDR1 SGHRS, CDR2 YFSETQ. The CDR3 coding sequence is TGCGCCAGCAGCCCGCGCCCGGGACTAGCGGGAGAGGGGAATGAGCAGTTCTTC. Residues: CASSPRPGLAGEGNEQFF.

CDR3 sequence: CASIRLAGEYEQFF. CDR3 DNA: TGCGCCAGCATAAGACTAGCGGGAGAGTATGAGCAGTTCTTC. V is TRBV10-2 and J is TRBJ2-1; 12 nucleotides line up with TRBD2. The ends lost 7 bases at V and 8 bases at J; junction bases unmatched: 6. The length of the CDR3 is 14 residues. The germline V gene encodes CDR1 WSHSY and CDR2 SAAADI.

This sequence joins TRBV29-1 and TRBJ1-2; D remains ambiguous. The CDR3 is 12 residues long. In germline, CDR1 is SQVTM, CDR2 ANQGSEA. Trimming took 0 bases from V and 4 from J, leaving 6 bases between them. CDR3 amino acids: CSVEETSYGYTF. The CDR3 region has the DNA TGCAGCGTTGAAGAGACTTCCTATGGCTACACCTTC.

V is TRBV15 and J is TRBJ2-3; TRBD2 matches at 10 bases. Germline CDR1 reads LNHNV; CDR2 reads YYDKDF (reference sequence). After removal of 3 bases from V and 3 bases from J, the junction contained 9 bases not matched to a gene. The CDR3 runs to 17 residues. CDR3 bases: TGTGCCACCAGCAGTAATTCCCTAGCGGGAGCTACAGATACGCAGTATTTT. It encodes CATSSNSLAGATDTQYF.

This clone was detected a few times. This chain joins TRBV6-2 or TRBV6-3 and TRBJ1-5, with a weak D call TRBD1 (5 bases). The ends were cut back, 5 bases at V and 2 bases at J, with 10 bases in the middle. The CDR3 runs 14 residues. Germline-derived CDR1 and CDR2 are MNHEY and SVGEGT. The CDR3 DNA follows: TGTGCCAGCAGTCCGATAGGGGGCAATCAGCCCCAGCATTTT. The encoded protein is CASSPIGGNQPQHF.

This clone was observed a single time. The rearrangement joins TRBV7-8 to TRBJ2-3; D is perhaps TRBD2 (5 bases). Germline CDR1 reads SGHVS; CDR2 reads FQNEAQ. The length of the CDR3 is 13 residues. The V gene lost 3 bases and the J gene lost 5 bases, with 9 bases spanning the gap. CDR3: CASSLRAQDTQYF. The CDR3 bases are TGTGCCAGCAGCTTGAGGGCCCAAGATACGCAGTATTTT.

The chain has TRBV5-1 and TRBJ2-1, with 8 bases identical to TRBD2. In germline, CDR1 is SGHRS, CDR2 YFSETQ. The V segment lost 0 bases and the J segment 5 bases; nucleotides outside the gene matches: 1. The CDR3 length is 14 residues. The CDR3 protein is CASSLGGGHNEQFF. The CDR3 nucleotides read TGCGCCAGCAGCTTGGGCGGGGGGCACAATGAGCAGTTCTTC.

CDR3 protein: CASSYDYEQFF. In DNA, the CDR3 is TGTGCCAGCAGTTACGACTATGAGCAGTTCTTC. The genes are TRBV6-6 and TRBJ2-1, with D unresolved. The germline gives CDR1 MNHNY, CDR2 SVGAGI (reference sequence). V dropped 2 bases and J dropped 8 bases, with 4 bases sitting between them. The CDR3 consists of 11 residues.

As DNA, the CDR3 is TGTGCCAGCAGTTTTAGGGGCGCTGGAAACACCATATATTTT. Protein sequence: CASSFRGAGNTIYF. The V call is TRBV28, the J call TRBJ1-3; the D gene is possibly TRBD1 (5 bases). Germline CDR1 and CDR2: MDHEN and SYDVKM. The V gene lost 3 bases and the J gene lost 2 bases, with 8 bases spanning the gap. The CDR3 loop spans 14 amino acids.